A single sample is the source of the 2 T cell receptor beta chains below, sequenced in a study of blood T cell repertoires in COVID-19. The data were produced by immunoSEQ multiplex PCR, yet TCRdb's version contains in-frame clones alone and is incomplete. The data hold over 200,000 clones, with just under 90% observed a single time. Sequencing used peripheral blood. Receptors originate from a man aged 55 to 70 who had recovered from COVID-19.

The rearrangement uses TRBV6-5 and TRBJ2-7, with TRBD2 matching over 7 bases. The length of the CDR3 is 13 residues. The ends lost 10 bases at V and 3 bases at J; junction bases unmatched: 9. Germline V gene lookup returns CDR1 MNHEY and CDR2 SVGAGI. For the CDR3, the DNA is TGTGCCAATTCACTAGCGCAAGACTACGAGCAGTACTTC. Translating gives CANSLAQDYEQYF.

The CDR3 DNA sequence: TGTGCCAGCAGCTTCGGGGTCGAGCAGTACTTC. Protein sequence: CASSFGVEQYF. The genes are TRBV5-4 and TRBJ2-7, with D tentatively TRBD2 (5 bases). Germline V CDR1 and CDR2: SGHNT, YYREEE (reference sequence). V gave up 2 bases and J gave up 6 bases, with 6 bases separating them. The CDR3 has 11 residues.